This TCR beta chain originates from a study of T cells in localized non-small cell lung cancer. The study's findings and limits: Heterogeneity cannot be ruled out, as sequencing used one tumor region only. A median of about 60 of the top 100 tumor clones appeared in adjacent lung, which was paired and uninvolved. Prolonged overall survival went with higher T cell density in the blood.

This clone appeared a few times. Its cognate antigen is unknown. There are 13 residues in the CDR3. Per germline, CDR1 SGHVS and CDR2 FNYEAQ. V lost 5 bases and J lost 0, with 5 bases in between. Here immunoSEQ multiplex PCR was the method, and the copy in TCRdb shows in-frame clones only, minus some. The sample carries 30,000 to 40,000 clones, 70% to 90% recorded once. The chain is built from TRBV7-6 and TRBJ1-5; unclear D gene. The input for sequencing was peripheral blood, taken before any cancer treatment. This TCR derives from a man between 35 and 75 years old with stage I lung adenocarcinoma. CDR3 sequence: CASSPYSNQPQHF. For the CDR3, the DNA is TGTGCCAGCAGCCCCTATAGCAATCAGCCCCAGCATTTT.